The clone carrying this T cell receptor (beta chain) appeared a few times. The CDR3 contains 12 residues. The V gene's germline CDR1 is SGHKS and CDR2 YYEKEE (reference sequence). With 2 bases removed from V and 7 bases from J, the gap between germline ends came to 6 bases. Some clones are missing from TCRdb's copy, which holds only in-frame ones; the method was immunoSEQ multiplex PCR. The sample lists a few hundred thousand clones, about 83% occurring once. This sample is drawn from a study of blood T cell repertoires in COVID-19. The clonotype comes from a woman aged 40 to 50 who had recovered from COVID-19. The sample consisted of PBMCs or T cells enriched from blood (not recorded which). The chain recombines TRBV5-5 with TRBJ1-4, with TRBD1 as a possible D gene (5 bases). Here the CDR3 reads CASSFQGEKLFF. CDR3 in DNA: TGTGCCAGCAGCTTTCAGGGTGAAAAACTGTTTTTT.